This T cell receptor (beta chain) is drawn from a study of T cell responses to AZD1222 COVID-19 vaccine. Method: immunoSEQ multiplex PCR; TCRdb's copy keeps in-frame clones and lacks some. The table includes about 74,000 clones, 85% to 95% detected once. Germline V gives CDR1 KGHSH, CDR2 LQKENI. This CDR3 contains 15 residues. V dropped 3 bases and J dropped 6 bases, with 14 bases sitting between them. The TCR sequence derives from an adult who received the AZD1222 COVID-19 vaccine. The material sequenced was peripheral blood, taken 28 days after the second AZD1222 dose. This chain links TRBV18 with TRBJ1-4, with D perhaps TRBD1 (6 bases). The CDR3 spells CASSPQQGRDEKLFF. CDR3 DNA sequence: TGTGCCAGCTCACCTCAACAGGGACGGGATGAAAAACTGTTTTTT.